This record concerns one T cell receptor (beta chain) sequence. The CDR3 sequence is 17 residues long. Germline V CDR1 and CDR2: DFQATT, SNEGSKA (reference sequence). V lost 3 bases, J lost 1 base, and 19 bases lay in between. This sample is part of a study of blood T cell repertoires in COVID-19. Study information: Samples representing acute and convalescent COVID-19 were sourced from the United States, Italy and Spain. Sources were T cells, B-cell-depleted T cells, or PBMCs; the material itself was cDNA or gDNA.

In the original workflow: Estimation of nucleated cell counts was performed using reference gene primer amplification. Data came from immunoSEQ multiplex PCR; TCRdb stores just in-frame clones and leaves some out. The DNA was the basis for D and trimming; V, J and clone size are from that table. The repertoire has approximately 98,000 clones, around 83% of them found once; the top ten carry about 4%. The V and J genes are TRBV20-1 and TRBJ1-5; D might be TRBD1 (5 bases). Sequencing was done on a sample of peripheral blood. The sequence derives from a woman in her 70s with acute or convalescent COVID-19. In nucleotides, the CDR3 is TGCAGTGCTAGTAGGGGACTCGTAACGGGGAGCAATCAGCCCCAGCATTTT. Residues: CSASRGLVTGSNQPQHF.